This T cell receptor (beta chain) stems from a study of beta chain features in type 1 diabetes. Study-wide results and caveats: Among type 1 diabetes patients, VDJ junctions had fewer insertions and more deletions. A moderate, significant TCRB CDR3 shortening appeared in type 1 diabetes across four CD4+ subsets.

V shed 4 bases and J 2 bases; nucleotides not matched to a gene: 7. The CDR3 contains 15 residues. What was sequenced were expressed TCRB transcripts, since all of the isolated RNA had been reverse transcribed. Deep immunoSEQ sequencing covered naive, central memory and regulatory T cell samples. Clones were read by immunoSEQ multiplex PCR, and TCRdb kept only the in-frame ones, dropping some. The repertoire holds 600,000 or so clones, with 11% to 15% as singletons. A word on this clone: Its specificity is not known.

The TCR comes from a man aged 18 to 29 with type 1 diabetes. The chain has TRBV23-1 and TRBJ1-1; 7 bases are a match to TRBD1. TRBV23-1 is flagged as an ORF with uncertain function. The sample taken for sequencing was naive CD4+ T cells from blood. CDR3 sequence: CASSPKTGINTEAFF. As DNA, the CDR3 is TGCGCCAGCAGTCCTAAGACAGGGATTAACACTGAAGCTTTCTTT.